This T cell receptor (beta chain) was sequenced during a study of cytomegalovirus exposure and HLA in healthy donors. Study at large: Prior work identified around 100 million unique TCR beta sequences in 150 million to 200 million T cells. Whole-study findings and limits: It has been reported that TCR beta sequences accurately predicted the HLA-A and HLA-B alleles of most subjects. About 87% or about 30% of the time was how often most TCR beta V segments were productive, according to an earlier analysis.

Notes on this clone: Its antigen is not identified.

The PCR ran on 60 Vbeta and 13 Jbeta primers. Produced via immunoSEQ multiplex PCR; TCRdb's table is partial and in-frame only. Among roughly 100,000 clones listed, over 70% were seen once. Germline V gene lookup returns CDR1 MDHEN and CDR2 SYDVKM. Trimming stripped 4 bases from V and 1 base from J, with 12 bases between. The CDR3 is 15 amino acids. This receptor was identified in a middle-aged woman in good health and CMV-seropositive. The sequencing sample was made of PBMCs. The chain couples TRBV28 to TRBJ2-3, with D perhaps TRBD1 (6 bases). CDR3 DNA: TGTGCCAGCAGTTCACCGGGACAACGCACAGATACGCAGTATTTT. This codes for CASSSPGQRTDTQYF.